A single sample is the source of the 8 T cell receptor beta chains below, sequenced in a study of shared clonotypes between healthy human individuals. Data came from immunoSEQ multiplex PCR; TCRdb stores just in-frame clones and leaves some out. Among around 2,000,000 clones listed, 85% to 95% were seen once. CD8 cells classed as naive were CD45RO-negative and positively selected for CCR7, excluding terminally differentiated effector memory CD45RA+ cells. The sequenced sample was naive CD8+ T cells sorted from blood. Receptors were obtained from a man younger than 35 in good health.

V is TRBV14 and J is TRBJ1-2, with a tentative D call TRBD1 (5 bases). Germline V gives CDR1 SGHDN, CDR2 FVKESK. CDR3 length equals 14 residues. V dropped 2 bases and J dropped 4 bases, with 11 bases sitting between them. The CDR3 is CASSQTTVSYGYTF. The CDR3 DNA reads as TGTGCCAGCAGCCAAACGACAGTCTCCTATGGCTACACCTTC. The full variable domain, in which reference TRBV14 and TRBJ1-2 provide the parts outside the CDR3, is EAGVTQFPSHSVIEKGQTVTLRCDPISGHDNLYWYRRVMGKEIKFLLHFVKESKQDESGMPNNRFLAERTGGTYSTLKVQPAELEDSGVYFCASSQTTVSYGYTFGSGTRLTVV.

This clone showed up just a few times. The V call is TRBV25-1, the J call TRBJ1-2; D perhaps matches TRBD1 (6 bases). Germline V lookup: CDR1 MGHDK, CDR2 SYGVNS. There are 15 residues in the CDR3. Trimming cost V 3 bases and J 4 bases, with 15 bases left between them. The CDR3 DNA follows: TGTGCCAGCAGTGAGGTAGGGGGGCTGCTCTATGGCTACACCTTC. Amino acids: CASSEVGGLLYGYTF.

The J gene is TRBJ2-3, the V gene TRBV29-1; D ambiguous. Deletions cut 5 bases from V and 0 bases from J, with 21 bases between. Germline CDR1 and CDR2: SQVTM and ANQGSEA. The length of the CDR3 is 17 residues. The CDR3 is CSVPRTAETFSTDTQYF. The CDR3 nucleotides read TGCAGCGTTCCGCGGACCGCTGAGACCTTTAGCACAGATACGCAGTATTTT.

The J gene is TRBJ2-7, the V gene TRBV6-6; D uncertain. The CDR3 covers 12 residues. The V end was cut by 8 bases, the J end by 2 bases, with 10 bases between. Germline values: CDR1 MNHNY, CDR2 SVGAGI (reference sequence). Written as DNA, the CDR3 is TGTGCCAGCGGGGTGAGCCCCTACGAGCAGTACTTC. The encoded protein is CASGVSPYEQYF.

This chain joins TRBV10-2 and TRBJ2-1; D is undetermined. V gave up 4 bases and J gave up 5 bases, with 3 bases separating them. This CDR3 region has 11 residues. Per the germline V gene, CDR1 is WSHSY and CDR2 is SAAADI. The CDR3 spells CASSGNNEQFF. The CDR3 DNA is TGCGCCAGCAGTGGAAACAATGAGCAGTTCTTC.

The genes are TRBV7-8 and TRBJ2-3; D ambiguous. Deletions cut 0 bases from V and 6 bases from J, with 13 bases between. This CDR3 has 15 amino acids. Germline CDR1 and CDR2: SGHVS and FQNEAQ. This CDR3 is CASSLAGWNADTQYF. CDR3 bases: TGTGCCAGCAGCTTAGCGGGGTGGAACGCGGATACGCAGTATTTT.

The chain recombines TRBV28 with TRBJ1-5, with D unresolved. Trimming took 3 bases from V and 2 from J, leaving 11 bases between them. Germline CDR1 reads MDHEN; CDR2 reads SYDVKM. The CDR3 loop spans 15 amino acids. The CDR3 sequence is CASSFGRLGNQPQHF. The CDR3, as DNA: TGTGCCAGCAGTTTCGGCAGGCTGGGCAATCAGCCCCAGCATTTT.

This sequence joins TRBV27 and TRBJ2-7; D gene ambiguous. The CDR3 spans 13 residues. Trimming cost V 5 bases and J 1 base, with 9 bases left between them. Per germline, CDR1 MNHEY and CDR2 SMNVEV (reference sequence). The chain's CDR3 is CASSISRSYEQYF. CDR3 bases: TGTGCCAGCAGTATCAGCAGATCCTACGAGCAGTACTTC.